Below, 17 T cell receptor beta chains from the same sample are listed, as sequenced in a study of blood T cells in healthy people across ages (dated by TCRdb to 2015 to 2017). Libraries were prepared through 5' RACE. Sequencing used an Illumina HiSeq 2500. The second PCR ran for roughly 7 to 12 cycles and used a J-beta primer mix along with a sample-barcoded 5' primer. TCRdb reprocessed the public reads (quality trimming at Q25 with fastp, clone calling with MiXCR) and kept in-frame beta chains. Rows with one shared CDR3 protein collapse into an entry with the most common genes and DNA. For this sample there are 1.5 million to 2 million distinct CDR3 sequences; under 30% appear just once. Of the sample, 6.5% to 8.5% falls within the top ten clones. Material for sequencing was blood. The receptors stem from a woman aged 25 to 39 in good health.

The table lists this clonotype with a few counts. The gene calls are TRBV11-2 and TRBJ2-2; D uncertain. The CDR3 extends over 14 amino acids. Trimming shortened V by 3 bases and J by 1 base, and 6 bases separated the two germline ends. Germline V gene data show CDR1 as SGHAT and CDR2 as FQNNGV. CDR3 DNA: TGTGCCAGCAGCTTCCGCGGGAACACCGGGGAGCTGTTTTTT. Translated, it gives CASSFRGNTGELFF.

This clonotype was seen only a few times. The CDR3 reads CASTPTENSPLHF. The CDR3 DNA reads TGTGCCAGCACCCCAACCGAAAATTCACCCCTCCACTTT. The chain recombines TRBV6-2 or TRBV6-3 with TRBJ1-6; the D is unclear. The V gene's germline CDR1 is MNHEY and CDR2 SVGEGT. This CDR3 is 13 amino acids long. The germline V and J ends were trimmed by 7 bases and 7 bases, with 11 bases remaining between them.

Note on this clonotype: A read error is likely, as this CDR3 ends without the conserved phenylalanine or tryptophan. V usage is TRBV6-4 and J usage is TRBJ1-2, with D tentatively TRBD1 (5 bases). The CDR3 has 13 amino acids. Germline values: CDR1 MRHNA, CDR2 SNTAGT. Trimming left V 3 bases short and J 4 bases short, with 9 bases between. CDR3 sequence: CASSEGVGYGYTV. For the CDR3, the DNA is TGTGCCAGCAGTGAGGGGGTTGGCTATGGCTACACCGTC.

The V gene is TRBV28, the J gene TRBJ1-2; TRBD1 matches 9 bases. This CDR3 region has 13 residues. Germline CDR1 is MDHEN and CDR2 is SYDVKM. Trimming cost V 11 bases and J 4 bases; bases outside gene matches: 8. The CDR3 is CAHGQGLGYGYTF. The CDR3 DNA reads TGTGCCCACGGACAGGGGTTAGGCTATGGCTACACCTTC.

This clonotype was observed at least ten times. The CDR3 DNA follows: TGCGCCAGCAGCCCCAGGGACAGGGCCTCTGGGGCCAACGTCCTGACTTTC. This codes for CASSPRDRASGANVLTF. J is TRBJ2-6 and V is TRBV5-1; 9 bases line up with TRBD1. Per germline, CDR1 SGHRS and CDR2 YFSETQ. The V segment lost 4 bases and the J segment 0 bases; nucleotides outside the gene matches: 5. The CDR3 is 17 amino acids.

The CDR3 sequence is CASSPRQGSGGEQYF. The DNA of the CDR3 is TGTGCCAGCTCACCAAGACAGGGCTCAGGGGGAGAGCAGTACTTC. The V and J genes are TRBV18 and TRBJ2-7; 7 bases match TRBD1. This CDR3 contains 15 residues. Germline CDR1 KGHSH, CDR2 LQKENI. V trimming: 2 bases; J trimming: 7 bases; junction bases outside the gene matches: 11.

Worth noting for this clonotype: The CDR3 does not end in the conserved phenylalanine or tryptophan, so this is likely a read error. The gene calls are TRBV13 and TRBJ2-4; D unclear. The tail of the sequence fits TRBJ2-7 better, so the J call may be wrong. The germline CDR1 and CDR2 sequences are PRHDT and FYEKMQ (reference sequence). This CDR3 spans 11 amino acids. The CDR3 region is CASSLDDEQYL. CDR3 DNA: TGTGCCAGCAGCTTAGACGACGAGCAGTACCTC.

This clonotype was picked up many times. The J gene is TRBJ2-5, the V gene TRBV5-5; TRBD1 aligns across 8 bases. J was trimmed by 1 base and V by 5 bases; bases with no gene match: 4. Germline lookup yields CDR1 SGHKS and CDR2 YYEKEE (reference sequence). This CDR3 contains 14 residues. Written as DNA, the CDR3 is TGTGCCAGCAGTCGACAGGGGACCCAAGAGACCCAGTACTTC. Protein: CASSRQGTQETQYF.

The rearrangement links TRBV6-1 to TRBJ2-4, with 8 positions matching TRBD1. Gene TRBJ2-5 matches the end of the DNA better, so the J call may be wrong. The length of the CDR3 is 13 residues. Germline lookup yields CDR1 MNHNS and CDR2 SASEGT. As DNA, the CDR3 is TGTGCCAGCAGCCCGACAGGGGCCAGGACCCAGTACTTC. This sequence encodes CASSPTGARTQYF.

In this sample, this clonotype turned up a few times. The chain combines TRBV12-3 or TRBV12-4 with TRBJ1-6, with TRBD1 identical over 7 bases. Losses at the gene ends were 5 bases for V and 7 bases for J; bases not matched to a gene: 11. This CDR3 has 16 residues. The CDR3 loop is CASSRLNRGTNSPLHF. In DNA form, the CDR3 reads TGTGCCAGCAGTCGTCTCAACAGGGGCACGAATTCACCCCTCCACTTT.

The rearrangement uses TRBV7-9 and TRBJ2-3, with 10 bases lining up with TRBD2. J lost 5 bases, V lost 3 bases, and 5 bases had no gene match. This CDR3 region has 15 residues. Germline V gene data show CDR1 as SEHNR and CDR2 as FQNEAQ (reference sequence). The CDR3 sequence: CASSFTSGAQDTQYF. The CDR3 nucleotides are TGTGCCAGCAGCTTCACTAGCGGGGCGCAAGATACGCAGTATTTT.

The CDR3 reads CSVDWGRHEQFF. The CDR3 nucleotides read TGCAGCGTTGATTGGGGGCGACATGAGCAGTTCTTC. The chain is built from TRBV29-1 and TRBJ2-1; TRBD1 might be the D (6 bases). This CDR3 spans 12 amino acids. V was pared by 3 bases and J by 8 bases, with 11 bases between. Germline values: CDR1 SQVTM, CDR2 ANQGSEA.

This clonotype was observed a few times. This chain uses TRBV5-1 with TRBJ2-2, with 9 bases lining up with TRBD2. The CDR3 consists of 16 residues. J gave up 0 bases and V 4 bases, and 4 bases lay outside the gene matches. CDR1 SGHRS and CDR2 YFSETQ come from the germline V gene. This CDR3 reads CASSTRLAANTGELFF. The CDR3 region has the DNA TGCGCCAGCAGCACTAGACTAGCGGCGAACACCGGGGAGCTGTTTTTT.

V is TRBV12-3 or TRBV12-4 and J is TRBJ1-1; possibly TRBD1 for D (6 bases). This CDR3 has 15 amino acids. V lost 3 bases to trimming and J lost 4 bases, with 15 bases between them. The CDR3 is CASSFLGGGGTEAFF. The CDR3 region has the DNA TGTGCCAGCAGTTTTTTGGGGGGCGGGGGCACTGAAGCTTTCTTT.

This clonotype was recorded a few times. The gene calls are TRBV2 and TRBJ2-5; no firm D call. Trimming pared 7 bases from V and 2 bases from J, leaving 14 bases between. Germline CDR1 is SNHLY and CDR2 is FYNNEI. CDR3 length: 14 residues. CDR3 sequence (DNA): TGTGCCAGCACTTCGCAACTACAACAAGAGACCCAGTACTTC. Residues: CASTSQLQQETQYF.

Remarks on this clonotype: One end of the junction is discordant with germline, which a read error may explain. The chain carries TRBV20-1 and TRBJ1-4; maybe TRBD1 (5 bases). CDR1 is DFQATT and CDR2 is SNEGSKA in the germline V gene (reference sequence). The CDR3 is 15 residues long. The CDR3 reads CSATPRDGLSEKRFF. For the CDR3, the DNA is TGCAGTGCCACCCCTAGGGACGGTTTAAGTGAAAAACGGTTTTTT.

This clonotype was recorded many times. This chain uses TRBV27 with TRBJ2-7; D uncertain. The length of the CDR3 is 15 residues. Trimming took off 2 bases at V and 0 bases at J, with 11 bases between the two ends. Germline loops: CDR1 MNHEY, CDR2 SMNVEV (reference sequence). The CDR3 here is CASSLIPLSSYEQYF. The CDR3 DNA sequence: TGTGCCAGCAGTTTAATTCCTCTGAGCTCCTACGAGCAGTACTTC.